This T cell receptor (beta chain) comes out of a study of molecular identifiers for immune sequencing clone quantification. One entry per CDR3 protein, called by TCRdb with MiXCR from the PCR reads. The sample contains approximately 670,000 distinct CDR3 sequences, around 20% of which appear only once. Germline CDR1 SGHDN, CDR2 FVKESK. The CDR3 sequence is 16 residues long. Between the trimmed V and J ends, which lost 3 bases and 8 bases, there was a span of 17 bases. A CD8+CD4-CCR7+CD45RA+ phenotype served as the sorting definition for naive CD8 T cells. This clonotype was observed at least ten times.

This TCR came from a human donor in good health. Some libraries in this study had Jurkat cell RNA spiked in. This chain links TRBV14 with TRBJ1-6; a weak D match, TRBD1 (6 bases). Sequencing used naive CD8+ T cells from blood, with Jurkat cell RNA spiked in. As to subset: FACS-sorted CD8+CD4-CCR7+CD45RA+ naive T cells. The CDR3: CASSQYQGRVYSPLHF. CDR3 DNA sequence: TGTGCCAGCAGCCAGTACCAGGGGAGGGTCTATTCACCCCTCCACTTT.